This is a list of T cell receptor beta chains from one sample in a study of CD8 T cells in Susac syndrome. Using its own MiXCR run on the immunoSEQ multiplex PCR reads, TCRdb lists one record per CDR3 protein. The repertoire has about 150,000 distinct CDR3 sequences, 95% to 96% of them found once; the top ten carry roughly 0.12%. The sequenced material came from CD4+ T cells from PBMCs. The receptor source for this set is a human donor with Susac syndrome. The conserved cysteine and the conserved F or W are not part of the CDR3 here. Clone size is not always given. Where it is, it says once, few, many or a class for expanded clones.

abundance: -
v_gene: TRBV12-3/TRBV12-4
CDR3aa: ASSLDAGRTDTQY

abundance: -
v_gene: TRBV7-8
CDR3aa: ASSTGQTSGPQH

abundance: once
v_gene: TRBV9
CDR3aa: ASSGTSGSGELF

abundance: -
v_gene: TRBV5-1
CDR3aa: ASSLDLTSGYNEQF

abundance: -
v_gene: TRBV27
CDR3aa: ASRAGQEILETQY

abundance: -
v_gene: TRBV7-3
CDR3aa: ASSISLYNEQF

abundance: -
v_gene: TRBV4-3
CDR3aa: ASSQEWGPNGYT

abundance: -
v_gene: TRBV5-1
CDR3aa: ASSRLTLLGETQY

abundance: -
v_gene: TRBV30
CDR3aa: AWSVKEFYGYT

abundance: -
v_gene: TRBV19
CDR3aa: ASSKGQGYNEQF

abundance: -
v_gene: TRBV24-1
CDR3aa: ATSDSGTPYYGYT

abundance: -
v_gene: TRBV7-9
CDR3aa: ASSADWRADTQY